This T cell receptor beta chain is drawn from a study of cytomegalovirus exposure and HLA in healthy donors. Points from the study as a whole: Later on, an analysis tied approximately 15,000 TCR beta sequences to HLA alleles at 0.05 false discovery rate. A later analysis linked a missense DCLRE1C variant to TCR beta V- and J-gene trimming.

60 Vbeta and 13 Jbeta primers were used in PCR. TCRdb keeps only in-frame clones here, not all; method: immunoSEQ multiplex PCR. This table holds 99,000 or so clones, 60% to 80% found once. The CDR3 covers 13 residues. Germline CDR1 and CDR2: WNHNN and SYGVQD (reference sequence). J was trimmed by 11 bases and V by 6 bases; bases with no gene match: 7. For this clone: Its specificity is not known.

Input material: PBMCs. The chain couples TRBV10-1 to TRBJ1-1; 12 bases align to TRBD1. The clonotype comes from a man in his fifties or sixties in good health and CMV-seropositive. The CDR3 nucleotides are TGCGCCAGCAGCCCGGGGACAGGGGGCTATGCTTTCTTT. Encoded protein: CASSPGTGGYAFF.